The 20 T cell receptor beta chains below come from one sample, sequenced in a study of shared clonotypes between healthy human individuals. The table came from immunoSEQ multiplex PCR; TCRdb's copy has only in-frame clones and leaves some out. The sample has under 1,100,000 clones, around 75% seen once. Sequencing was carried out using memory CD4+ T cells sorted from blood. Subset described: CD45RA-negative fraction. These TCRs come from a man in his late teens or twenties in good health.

CDR3 nucleotides: TGTGCCAGCTCACCACCGAGGGGAGATGTGGGAGCTTTCTTT. The encoded protein is CASSPPRGDVGAFF. V and J are TRBV18 and TRBJ1-1; D possibly corresponds to TRBD1 (5 bases). CDR1 and CDR2 (germline): KGHSH, LQKENI. V gave up 0 bases and J gave up 10 bases, with 15 bases separating them. The CDR3 contains 14 residues.

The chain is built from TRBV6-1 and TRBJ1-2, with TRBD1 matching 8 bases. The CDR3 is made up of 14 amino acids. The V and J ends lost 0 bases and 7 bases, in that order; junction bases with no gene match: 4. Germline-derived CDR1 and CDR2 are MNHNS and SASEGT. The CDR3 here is CASSEAGQVFGYTF. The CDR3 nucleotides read TGTGCCAGCAGTGAAGCGGGACAGGTTTTTGGCTACACCTTC.

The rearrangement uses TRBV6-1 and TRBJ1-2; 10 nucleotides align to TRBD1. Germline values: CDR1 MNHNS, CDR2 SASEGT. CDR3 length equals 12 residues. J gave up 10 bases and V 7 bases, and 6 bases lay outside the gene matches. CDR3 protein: CASTQDRGVYTF. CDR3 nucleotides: TGTGCCAGCACTCAGGACAGGGGGGTCTACACCTTC.

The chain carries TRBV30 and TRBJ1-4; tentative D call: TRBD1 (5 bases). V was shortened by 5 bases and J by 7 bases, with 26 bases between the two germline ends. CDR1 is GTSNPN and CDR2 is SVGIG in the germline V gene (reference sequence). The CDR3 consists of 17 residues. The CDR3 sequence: CAWGKGLSSMGGEKLFF. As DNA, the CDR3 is TGTGCCTGGGGGAAGGGGTTATCCTCCATGGGGGGTGAAAAACTGTTTTTT.

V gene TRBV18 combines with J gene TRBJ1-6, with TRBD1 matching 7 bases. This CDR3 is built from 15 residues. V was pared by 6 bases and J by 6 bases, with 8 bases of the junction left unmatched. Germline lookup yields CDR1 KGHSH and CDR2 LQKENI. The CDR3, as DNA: TGTGCCAGCTCCTCGACAGGGATGGCTAATTCACCCCTCCACTTT. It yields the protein CASSSTGMANSPLHF.

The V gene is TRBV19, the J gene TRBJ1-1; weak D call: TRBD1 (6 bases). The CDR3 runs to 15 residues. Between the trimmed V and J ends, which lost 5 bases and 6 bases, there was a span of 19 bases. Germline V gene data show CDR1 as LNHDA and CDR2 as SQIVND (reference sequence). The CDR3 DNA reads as TGTGCCAGTAGTCCGGACCGTGGACAGTTCGCTGAAGCTTTCTTT. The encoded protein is CASSPDRGQFAEAFF.

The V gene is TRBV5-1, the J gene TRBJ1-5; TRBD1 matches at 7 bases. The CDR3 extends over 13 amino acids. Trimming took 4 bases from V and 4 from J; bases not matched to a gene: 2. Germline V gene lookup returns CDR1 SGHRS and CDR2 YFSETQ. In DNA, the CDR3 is TGCGCCAGCAGCCCGGGACAGAATCAGCCCCAGCATTTT. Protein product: CASSPGQNQPQHF.

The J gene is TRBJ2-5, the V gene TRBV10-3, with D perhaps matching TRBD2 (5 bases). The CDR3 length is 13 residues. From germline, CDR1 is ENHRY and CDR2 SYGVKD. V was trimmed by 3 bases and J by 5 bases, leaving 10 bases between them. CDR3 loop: CAISESSVETQYF. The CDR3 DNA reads TGTGCCATCAGTGAAAGTAGCGTCGAGACCCAGTACTTC.

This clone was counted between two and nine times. CDR3: CASSDLDRGLGTEAFF. Here the CDR3 DNA reads TGTGCCAGCAGTGACCTGGACAGGGGGCTGGGCACTGAAGCTTTCTTT. This sequence joins TRBV25-1 and TRBJ1-1, with 11 bases lining up with TRBD1. From germline, CDR1 is MGHDK and CDR2 SYGVNS. The CDR3 sequence is 16 residues long. Trimming at V came to 3 bases and at J to 4 bases, leaving 7 bases not matched to a gene.

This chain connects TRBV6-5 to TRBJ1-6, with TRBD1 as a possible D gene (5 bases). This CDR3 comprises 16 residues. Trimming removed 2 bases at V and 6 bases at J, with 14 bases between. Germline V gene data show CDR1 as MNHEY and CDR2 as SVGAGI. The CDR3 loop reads CASSYAGTALNSPLHF. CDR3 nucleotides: TGTGCCAGCAGTTACGCCGGGACGGCCCTTAATTCACCCCTCCACTTT.

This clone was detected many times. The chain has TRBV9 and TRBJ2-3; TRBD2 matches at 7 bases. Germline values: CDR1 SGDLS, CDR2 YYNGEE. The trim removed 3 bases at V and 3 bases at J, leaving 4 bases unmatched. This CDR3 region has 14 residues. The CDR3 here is CASSGARGTDTQYF. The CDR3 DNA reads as TGTGCCAGCAGCGGGGCGCGGGGGACAGATACGCAGTATTTT.

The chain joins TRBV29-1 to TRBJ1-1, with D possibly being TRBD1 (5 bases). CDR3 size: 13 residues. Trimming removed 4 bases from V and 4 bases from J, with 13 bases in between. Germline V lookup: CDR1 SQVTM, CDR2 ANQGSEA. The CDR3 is CSVGSGLTTEAFF. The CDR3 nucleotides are TGCAGCGTTGGGTCAGGGCTGACCACTGAAGCTTTCTTT. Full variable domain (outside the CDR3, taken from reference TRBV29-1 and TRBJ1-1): SAVISQKPSRDICQRGTSLTIQCQVDSQVTMMFWYRQQPGQSLTLIATANQGSEATYESGFVIDKFPISRPNLTFSTLTVSNMSPEDSSIYLCSVGSGLTTEAFFGQGTRLTVV.

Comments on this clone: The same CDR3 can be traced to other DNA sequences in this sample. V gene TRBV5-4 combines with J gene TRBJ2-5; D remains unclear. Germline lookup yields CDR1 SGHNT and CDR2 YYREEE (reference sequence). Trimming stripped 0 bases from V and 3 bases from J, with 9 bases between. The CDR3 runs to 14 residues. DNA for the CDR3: TGTGCCAGCAGCTTGGGAGGACGCGAAGAGACCCAGTACTTC. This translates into CASSLGGREETQYF.

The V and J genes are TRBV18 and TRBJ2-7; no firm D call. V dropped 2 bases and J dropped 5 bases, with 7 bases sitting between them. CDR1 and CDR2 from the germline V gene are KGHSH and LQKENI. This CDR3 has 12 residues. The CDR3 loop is CASSPAGHEQYF. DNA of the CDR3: TGTGCCAGCTCACCAGCAGGCCACGAGCAGTACTTC.

In nucleotides, the CDR3 is TGTGCCAGCGCGGGTCGGACGAACACCGGGGAGCTGTTTTTT. It translates to CASAGRTNTGELFF. The rearrangement joins TRBV27 to TRBJ2-2; the D gene is possibly TRBD2 (5 bases). Germline assignment: CDR1 MNHEY and CDR2 SMNVEV (reference sequence). V was clipped by 8 bases and J by 0 bases, with 10 bases between them. The CDR3 extends over 14 amino acids.

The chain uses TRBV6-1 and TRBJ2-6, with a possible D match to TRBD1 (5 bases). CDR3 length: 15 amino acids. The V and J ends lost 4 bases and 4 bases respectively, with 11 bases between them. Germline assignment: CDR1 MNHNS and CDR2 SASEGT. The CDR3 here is CASSGWGQGANVLTF. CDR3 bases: TGTGCCAGCAGTGGTTGGGGCCAAGGGGCCAACGTCCTGACTTTC.

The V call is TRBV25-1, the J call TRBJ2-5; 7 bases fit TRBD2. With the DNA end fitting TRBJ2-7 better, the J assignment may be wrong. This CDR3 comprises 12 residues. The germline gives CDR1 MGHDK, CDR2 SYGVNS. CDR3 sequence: CASLGTTYEQYF. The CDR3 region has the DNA TGTGCCAGCCTTGGGACTACCTACGAGCAGTACTTC.

The CDR3 sequence is CAWKRSPTEAFF. In DNA form, the CDR3 reads TGTGCCTGGAAACGATCACCGACGGAAGCTTTCTTT. V is TRBV30 and J is TRBJ1-1; no clear D. The CDR3 length is 12 residues. Trimming removed 4 bases at V and 8 bases at J, with 14 bases between. The germline V gene has CDR1 GTSNPN and CDR2 SVGIG (reference sequence).

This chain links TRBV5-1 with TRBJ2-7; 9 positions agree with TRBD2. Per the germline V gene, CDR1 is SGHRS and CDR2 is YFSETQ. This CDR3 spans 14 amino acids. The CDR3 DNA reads TGCGCAAACTATAGCGGGAGTCCCTCCTACGAGCAGTACTTC. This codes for CANYSGSPSYEQYF.

CDR3 DNA: TGTGCCAGCAGCCAAGGGTCCCTAGCCAGGGGGGATACGCAGTATTTT. It specifies CASSQGSLARGDTQYF. This sequence joins TRBV14 and TRBJ2-3, with 7 nucleotides matching TRBD1. CDR1 and CDR2 from the germline V gene are SGHDN and FVKESK. The CDR3 length is 16 residues. V shed 1 base, J shed 6 bases, and the junction held 10 bases outside the gene matches.